Many counts were recorded for the clone carrying this T cell receptor (beta chain). Some 960,000 sorted CD4+ or CD8+ T cells made each library. The data derive from a study of neurological immune-mediated disorders. From 15-18 subjects, each sequencing run yielded over 170 million TCR-beta sequences. MiXCR, run by TCRdb on the 5' RACE reads, gives a single entry per CDR3 protein. This table has 35,000 to 55,000 distinct CDR3 sequences, just under 6.5% appearing once. Germline assignment: CDR1 SGHRS and CDR2 YFSETQ. The ends lost 4 bases at V and 0 bases at J; junction bases unmatched: 2. The CDR3 is 17 amino acids.

The chain is built from TRBV5-1 and TRBJ2-1; 15 nucleotides agree with TRBD2. This clonotype was obtained from a woman in her thirties or forties in good health. Sequences were obtained from CD4+ T cells from blood. CDR3 nucleotide sequence: TGCGCCAGCAGCCCGGGACTAGCGGGAGGCTCCTACAATGAGCAGTTCTTC. It specifies CASSPGLAGGSYNEQFF.